A single sample gave rise to the 5 T cell receptor beta chains below, sequenced in a study of OX40 agonist ivuxolimab in advanced cancers. TCRdb's table, derived via immunoSEQ multiplex PCR, lists solely in-frame clones and lacks some. The repertoire holds 100,000 or so clones, approximately 80% seen once, with roughly 5% in the top ten. The sequencing used CD4+ or CD8+ T cells sorted from blood, collected in a trial of the OX40 agonist ivuxolimab. These receptors were obtained from an adult with an advanced solid tumor such as melanoma, head and neck, liver or kidney cancer.

This clone turned up a few times. The rearrangement joins TRBV18 to TRBJ1-5; D uncertain. The V gene's germline CDR1 is KGHSH and CDR2 LQKENI. The CDR3 has 13 residues. Trimming shortened V by 2 bases and J by 5 bases, and 7 bases separated the two germline ends. CDR3 sequence (DNA): TGTGCCAGCTCACCAGGGCCTGATCAGCCCCAGCATTTT. Encoded protein: CASSPGPDQPQHF.

The rearrangement links TRBV27 to TRBJ2-7; D is unclear. The CDR3 covers 14 residues. Between the trimmed V and J ends, which lost 2 bases and 2 bases, there was a span of 10 bases. Germline CDR1 MNHEY, CDR2 SMNVEV (reference sequence). CDR3 DNA: TGTGCCAGCAGTTTACGCGGACGTCCCTACGAGCAGTACTTC. It is translated as CASSLRGRPYEQYF.

This clone was counted once. The rearrangement links TRBV28 to TRBJ1-3, with a weak D call TRBD1 (6 bases). V dropped 2 bases and J dropped 0 bases, with 11 bases sitting between them. Germline values: CDR1 MDHEN, CDR2 SYDVKM. The CDR3 loop spans 16 amino acids. The CDR3, as DNA: TGTGCCAGCAGTTTACGGCCGACAGGCTCTGGAAACACCATATATTTT. This encodes CASSLRPTGSGNTIYF.

This rearrangement joins TRBV18 to TRBJ2-1, with 11 positions matching TRBD1. J was trimmed by 7 bases and V by 3 bases; bases with no gene match: 11. The V gene's germline CDR1 is KGHSH and CDR2 LQKENI. There are 17 residues in the CDR3. CDR3 DNA: TGTGCCAGCTCACCGAATCGCGGGACAGGGGGATTGAATGAGCAGTTCTTC. This sequence encodes CASSPNRGTGGLNEQFF.

The chain uses TRBV5-4 and TRBJ2-3; D could derive from TRBD1 or TRBD2 (7 bases each). CDR3 length equals 17 residues. The V end lost 4 bases, the J end lost 1 base, and 19 bases lay between the germline ends. Germline CDR1 and CDR2: SGHNT and YYREEE (reference sequence). Written as DNA, the CDR3 is TGTGCCAGCAGCCCGAACCCGACAGGGAGGGGCACAGATACGCAGTATTTT. Protein: CASSPNPTGRGTDTQYF.